The present T cell receptor (beta chain) was sequenced within a study of blood T cell repertoires in COVID-19 (TCRdb year 2020). Notes on the research overall: Collaborator samples came from the United States, Italy and Spain and covered acute and convalescent phases of COVID-19. Samples were obtained from the ongoing ImmuneRACE study (first 160 participants) and from some 1,300 subjects provided by 6 global collaborators. A de-identified subject ID, COVID-19 status, age in years and sex were almost always included in the sample metadata. The prospective study material was composed of cDNA or gDNA derived from T cells, B-cell-depleted T cells, or PBMCs. The dataset comprised deeply sampled blood TCRbeta repertoires from subjects exposed to, actively infected with, or recovered from COVID-19. Where available, HLA class I and class II types were obtained from metadata supplied by the sample provider rather than from assay-based typing. The repertoires were released in a freely available public database intended as a resource for research on the immune response to SARS-CoV-2. Paper-wide results and their limitations: The amount of clinical and demographic metadata varied by source and participant and was provided uncurated.

The germline V gene gives CDR1 as MDHEN and CDR2 as SYDVKM. The CDR3 has 16 amino acids, counting the end cysteine and phenylalanine. Of all the DNA, just the CDR3 is kept, 48 bases in frame from base 1. The germline ends are 22 bases apart after V is trimmed by 8 bases and J by 8 bases. Of note for this clone: No cognate antigen has been identified for it. No per-base quality is available; no much larger clone lies one base away.

The immunoSEQ Assay, a bias-controlled multiplex PCR, was used to amplify TCRbeta CDR3 regions from genomic DNA. In the original analysis: Nucleated cell counts per sample were estimated from amplification of reference gene primers within the assay. To quantify the absolute abundance of each unique TCRbeta CDR3 rearrangement, sequence reads were collapsed and filtered. Productive Simpson clonality was computed per sample as the square root of Simpson's diversity index over productive rearrangements. TCRdb provides this immuneACCESS table in a form limited to in-frame rearrangements. Some clones are lacking; in checked studies, under half of them reflect an unresolved V gene, and why the rest are absent is not known. V, J and clone size derive from that table, while D and trimming were established from the DNA sequence. The sample includes 65,000 to 70,000 clones, with roughly three quarters observed a single time. The ten largest make up more than 15% of the sample.

Each collaborating institution followed its own protocols to collect whole blood in K2EDTA tubes. For TCRbeta analysis, collaborators shipped samples as frozen whole blood, isolated PBMCs, or DNA extracted from either of those sample types. The chain is assembled from TRBV28 and TRBJ1-6, with TRBD1 tentatively as D gene (5 bases match). The TCR was taken from a man aged 55-75 years with acute or convalescent COVID-19. Specimen: peripheral blood. CDR3 protein: CASGSLGGVQDSPLHF. The DNA sequence follows: TGTGCCAGCGGCTCCTTGGGGGGGGTCCAGGATTCACCCCTCCACTTT.